This T cell receptor beta chain was sequenced during a study of early T cells in non-severe SARS-CoV-2 infection. General study points: VDJdb matching, biased toward anti-spike CD8 responses, missed private and CD4 specificities.

Germline CDR1 and CDR2: SGHAT and FQNNGV. The CDR3 extends over 21 amino acids. Trimming at V came to 1 base and at J to 2 bases, leaving 14 bases not matched to a gene. Researchers tagged individual cDNA molecules with unique molecular identifiers. TCRdb reprocessed the 5' RACE reads via MiXCR and lists one record per CDR3 protein. This table has around 57,000 distinct CDR3 sequences, roughly 11% appearing once. In this sample, this clonotype turned up many times. Its cognate antigen is unknown. The source is an adult who was a healthcare worker with PCR-confirmed SARS-CoV-2 infection or an uninfected control (not recorded which). The rearrangement uses TRBV11-2 and TRBJ2-4; 13 bases map to TRBD2. The sequenced sample consisted of whole blood. This CDR3 reads CASSLAMGLAGTPSTKNIQYF. For the CDR3, the DNA is TGTGCCAGCAGCTTAGCCATGGGACTAGCGGGGACCCCGTCAACCAAAAACATTCAGTACTTC.